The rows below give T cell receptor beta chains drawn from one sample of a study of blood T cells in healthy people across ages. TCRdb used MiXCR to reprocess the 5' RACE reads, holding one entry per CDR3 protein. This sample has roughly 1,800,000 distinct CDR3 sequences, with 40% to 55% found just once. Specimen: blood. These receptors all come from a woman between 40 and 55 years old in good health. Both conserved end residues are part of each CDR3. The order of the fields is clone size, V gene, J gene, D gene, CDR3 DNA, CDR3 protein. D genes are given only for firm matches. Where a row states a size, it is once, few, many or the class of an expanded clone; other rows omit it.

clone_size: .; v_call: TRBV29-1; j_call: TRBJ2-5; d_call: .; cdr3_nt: TGCAGCGTTGACACAGGAGTAGAGACCCAGTACTTC; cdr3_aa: CSVDTGVETQYF
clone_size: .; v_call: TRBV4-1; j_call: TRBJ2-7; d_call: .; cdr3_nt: TGCGCCAGCAGCCGAGTGAGTTCCTACGGGCAGTACTTC; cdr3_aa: CASSRVSSYGQYF
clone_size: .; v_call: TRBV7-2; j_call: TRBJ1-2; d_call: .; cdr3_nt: TGTGCCAGCAGCTTACATCTCCAGGGAACGGATGGCTACACCTTC; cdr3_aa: CASSLHLQGTDGYTF
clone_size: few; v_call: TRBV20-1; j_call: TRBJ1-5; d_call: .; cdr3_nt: TGCAGTGCTAGGGGGGAGAGGGACTATAGCAATCAGCCCCAGCATTTT; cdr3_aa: CSARGERDYSNQPQHF
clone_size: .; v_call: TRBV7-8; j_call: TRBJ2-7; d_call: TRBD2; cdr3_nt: TGTGCCAGCAGCTTAAATGCGGGGGGCCTCTCCTACGAGCAGTACTTC; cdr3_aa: CASSLNAGGLSYEQYF
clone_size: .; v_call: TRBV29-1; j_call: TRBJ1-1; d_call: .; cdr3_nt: TGCAGCGTTGCCCCCAACAGGGTGGAGGCTTTCTTT; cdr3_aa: CSVAPNRVEAFF
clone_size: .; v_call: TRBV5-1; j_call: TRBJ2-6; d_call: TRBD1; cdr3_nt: TGCGCCAGCAGCCGGGGACAGGGGTCTTACTCTGGGGCCAACGTCCTGACTTTC; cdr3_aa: CASSRGQGSYSGANVLTF
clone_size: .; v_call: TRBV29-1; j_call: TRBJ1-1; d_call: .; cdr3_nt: TGCAGCGTTTGGTGGGGGAACACTGAAGCTTTCTTT; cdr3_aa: CSVWWGNTEAFF
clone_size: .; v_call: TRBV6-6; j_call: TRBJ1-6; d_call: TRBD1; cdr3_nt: TGTGCCAGCAGAGCGACAGGGTTTGAATCACCCCTCCACTTT; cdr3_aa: CASRATGFESPLHF
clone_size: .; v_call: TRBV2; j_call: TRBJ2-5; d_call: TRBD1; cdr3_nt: TGTGCCAGCACCACACAGGGGTTTGTGGAGACCCAGTACTTC; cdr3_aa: CASTTQGFVETQYF
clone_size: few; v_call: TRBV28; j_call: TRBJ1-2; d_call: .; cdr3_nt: TGTGCCAGCAGTCAAAGCCCGACAGCGGAAGACTTCTATGGCTACACCTTC; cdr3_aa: CASSQSPTAEDFYGYTF
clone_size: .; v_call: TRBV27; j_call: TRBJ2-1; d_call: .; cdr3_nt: TGTGCCAGCAGTTCACGACCTAGGCCGGGCTCCTACAATGAGCAGTTCTTC; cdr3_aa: CASSSRPRPGSYNEQFF